Many counts were recorded for the clone carrying this T cell receptor (beta chain). Its antigen is still unknown. This record comes from a study of T cells in Graves' hyperthyroidism and ophthalmopathy. Study context: Blood was drawn when the patient was first diagnosed and still untreated. Points from the study as a whole: Most clonotypes expanded in the thyroid (above 0.001) were also present in blood.

This CDR3 has 15 residues. Losses at the gene ends were 4 bases for V and 2 bases for J; bases not matched to a gene: 5. Per the germline V gene, CDR1 is LNHDA and CDR2 is SQIVND (reference sequence). What was amplified from RNA transcripts were TCR beta CDR3 regions. Using the HTBI primer set, a first-round RT-PCR was run on the TCR CDR3. TCRdb used MiXCR to reprocess the multiplex PCR reads, holding one entry per CDR3 protein. The sample consists of some 400,000 distinct CDR3 sequences, less than 15% of them appearing once. Patients were excluded for uncontrolled infection, other autoimmune disease, pregnancy or lactation. The PBMCs had their origin in more than 9.5 ml of fresh peripheral blood.

V is TRBV19 and J is TRBJ1-3, with TRBD1 matching 7 bases. Sequencing was performed on blood. This sequence was found in a young man with Graves' hyperthyroidism that later progressed to Graves' ophthalmopathy. The CDR3 here is CASSTRQGAGNTIYF. CDR3 bases: TGTGCCAGTAGTACGAGACAGGGAGCTGGAAACACCATATATTTT.